This T cell receptor beta chain was recorded in a study of tumor-infiltrating lymphocytes in primary liver carcinoma. Study-level information: Patients of both sexes were 30 to 69 years old. General study results and limits: Researchers did not compare CD4+ and CD8+ repertoires, as samples were bulk unsorted. Reduced overlap was seen in tumor-adjacent and tumor-blood pairs versus tumor region pairs.

In addition to blood RNA drawn from unsorted whole blood, germline DNA was extracted. From 450 to 550 ng total RNA, TCR beta cDNA was generated with a primer in the constant region. Investigators got TCR beta libraries out of three nested multiplex PCR rounds, done with slightly modified ARM-PCR. TRBV1-TRBV30 forward primers and a C-beta reverse primer were used in the first two PCR rounds, which each ran for ten to eleven cycles. One entry per CDR3 protein, called by TCRdb with MiXCR from the multiplex PCR reads. The repertoire holds around 330,000 distinct CDR3 sequences, with about 60% as singletons. The table lists this clonotype with a few counts. Its target is unknown. V trimming: 5 bases; J trimming: 1 base; junction bases outside the gene matches: 4. This CDR3 spans 16 amino acids. CDR1 is SEHNR, CDR2 FQNEAQ, per germline (reference sequence).

The receptor was isolated from a man aged 40-55 years with primary liver carcinoma and hepatitis B virus infection. Sequencing was performed on peripheral blood. This sequence joins TRBV7-9 and TRBJ2-6, with 8 positions matching TRBD1. CDR3 residues: CASSQGAESGANVLTF. CDR3 coding DNA: TGTGCCAGCAGCCAGGGGGCTGAGTCTGGGGCCAACGTCCTGACTTTC.